This T cell receptor beta chain was identified in a study of T cells in Graves' hyperthyroidism and ophthalmopathy. General study points: Blood shared most expanded thyroid clonotypes above 0.001.

Amplification targeted TCR beta CDR3 regions from RNA transcripts. HTBI primers drove first-round RT-PCR of the TCR CDR3. TCRdb re-called the multiplex PCR reads through MiXCR, storing one row per CDR3 protein. The data hold about 500,000 distinct CDR3 sequences, with over 15% observed a single time. Diagnosis rested on symptoms, serum thyroxine and TRAb, thyroid ultrasound, and orbital computed tomography. This clonotype was recorded at least ten times. As yet, its antigen is unknown. One end of the junction fails to match germline, which may point to a read error. This clonotype was sampled from a woman under 30 with Graves' hyperthyroidism. The sequenced material came from blood.

Here the CDR3 DNA reads TGTACCAGCAGCAACGCCCCAGGAGGTGAAGCTTTCTTT. Its translation is CTSSNAPGGEAFF. The rearrangement links TRBV7-9 to TRBJ1-1; D is ambiguous. Per the germline V gene, CDR1 is SEHNR and CDR2 is FQNEAQ (reference sequence). The CDR3 spans 13 residues.